The 20 T cell receptor beta chains reported below all come from one sample, sequenced in a study of cytomegalovirus exposure and HLA in healthy donors. The PCR ran on 60 Vbeta and 13 Jbeta primers. The table came from immunoSEQ multiplex PCR; TCRdb's copy has only in-frame clones and leaves some out. Of 90,000 to 95,000 clones in the sample, about 80% were seen once. The source material was PBMCs. Receptor source: a man between 25 and 39 years old in good health and CMV-seronegative.

The chain links TRBV5-5 to TRBJ2-5; 12 bases agree with TRBD2. V trimming: 1 base; J trimming: 7 bases; junction bases outside the gene matches: 11. This CDR3 region has 17 residues. The germline CDR1 and CDR2 sequences are SGHKS and YYEKEE (reference sequence). CDR3 residues: CASSLFITSGGRGTQYF. The DNA of the CDR3 is TGTGCCAGCAGCTTGTTTATTACTAGCGGGGGGAGAGGGACCCAGTACTTC.

The chain recombines TRBV27 with TRBJ1-5, with 8 bases aligning to TRBD1. The CDR3 loop spans 16 amino acids. After removal of 6 bases from V and 5 bases from J, the junction contained 12 bases not matched to a gene. Germline values: CDR1 MNHEY, CDR2 SMNVEV (reference sequence). The CDR3 reads CASRPDRGISYQPQHF. In nucleotides, the CDR3 is TGTGCCAGCAGACCCGACAGGGGAATTTCCTATCAGCCCCAGCATTTT.

The rearrangement joins TRBV29-1 to TRBJ1-2; the D gene is possibly TRBD1 (5 bases). Germline V gene data show CDR1 as SQVTM and CDR2 as ANQGSEA. The CDR3 consists of 12 residues. V lost 6 bases and J lost 4, with 12 bases in between. The CDR3 sequence is CSVVQGVYGYTF. The CDR3 nucleotides read TGCAGCGTAGTCCAGGGTGTCTATGGCTACACCTTC.

The CDR3 nucleotides are TGTGCCAGCAGCTCGGCCGGGACAGGGATAAGCGAGCAGTACTTC. This gives the protein CASSSAGTGISEQYF. This chain joins TRBV5-5 and TRBJ2-7; 9 positions agree with TRBD1. The J segment lost 6 bases and the V segment lost 3 bases, leaving 10 bases of the junction unmatched. There are 15 residues in the CDR3. The germline gives CDR1 SGHKS, CDR2 YYEKEE (reference sequence).

The chain recombines TRBV6-1 with TRBJ1-3, with 7 positions matching TRBD1. Germline V gene data show CDR1 as MNHNS and CDR2 as SASEGT. The CDR3 runs to 15 residues. With V trimmed by 6 bases and J by 0 bases, 5 bases remained unmatched. The chain's CDR3 is CASSRTGDSGNTIYF. CDR3 bases: TGTGCCAGCAGCCGGACAGGCGACTCTGGAAACACCATATATTTT.

The CDR3 nucleotides read TGTGCCAGCAGCCAAGACAGGGGACAGACCTACGAGCAGTACTTC. Its protein product is CASSQDRGQTYEQYF. The V call is TRBV4-2, the J call TRBJ2-7, with 7 bases fitting TRBD1. The CDR3 is 15 residues long. V trimming: 0 bases; J trimming: 2 bases; junction bases outside the gene matches: 4. Germline V CDR1 and CDR2: LGHNA, YNFKEQ.

V is TRBV4-1 and J is TRBJ1-2, with D unresolved. Germline V gene lookup returns CDR1 MGHRA and CDR2 YSYEKL. There are 13 residues in the CDR3. The germline V and J ends were trimmed by 0 bases and 8 bases, with 10 bases remaining between them. In DNA form, the CDR3 reads TGCGCCAGCAGCCAAGATGGACTTATCGGCTACACCTTC. The encoded protein is CASSQDGLIGYTF.

The genes are TRBV7-9 and TRBJ2-5, with D tentatively TRBD2 (5 bases). Germline V lookup: CDR1 SEHNR, CDR2 FQNEAQ (reference sequence). This CDR3 region has 13 residues. V was pared by 6 bases and J by 5 bases, with 13 bases between. The CDR3 here is CASSPTSKETQYF. The CDR3 bases are TGTGCCAGCAGTCCTACTAGTAAGGAGACCCAGTACTTC.

Worth noting for this clone: Within the sample, other DNA sequences also encode this same CDR3. The J gene is TRBJ1-1, the V gene TRBV7-6, with D hard to call. Trimming removed 6 bases from V and 0 bases from J, with 8 bases in between. In germline, CDR1 is SGHVS, CDR2 FNYEAQ. This CDR3 comprises 13 residues. CDR3 DNA sequence: TGTGCCAGCAGTCGTCGCGTGAACACTGAAGCTTTCTTT. Translating it yields CASSRRVNTEAFF.

The J gene is TRBJ2-7, the V gene TRBV2; D ambiguous. Trimming pared 6 bases from V and 4 bases from J, leaving 13 bases between. The V gene's germline CDR1 is SNHLY and CDR2 FYNNEI. The CDR3 is made up of 13 amino acids. The CDR3 DNA sequence: TGTGCCAGCAGAGACTCAAGTGTATACGAGCAGTACGTC. Protein product: CASRDSSVYEQYV.

The chain employs TRBV9 and TRBJ2-3, with 14 positions matching TRBD2. Germline CDR1 and CDR2: SGDLS and YYNGEE. The CDR3 extends over 17 amino acids. The trim removed 4 bases at V and 0 bases at J, leaving 4 bases unmatched. CDR3 region: CASSHGLAGGSTDTQYF. Here the CDR3 DNA reads TGTGCCAGCAGCCACGGACTAGCGGGGGGTAGCACAGATACGCAGTATTTT.

The chain couples TRBV6-1 to TRBJ1-5, with a possible D match to TRBD1 (5 bases). V was cut by 2 bases and J by 0 bases, with 14 bases left in between. The germline V gene has CDR1 MNHNS and CDR2 SASEGT. This CDR3 has 17 residues. The CDR3 region is CASSEKGGVLSNQPQHF. CDR3 sequence (DNA): TGTGCCAGCAGTGAAAAGGGAGGGGTCCTTAGCAATCAGCCCCAGCATTTT.

This clone was found once. This chain joins TRBV5-1 and TRBJ1-1, with D unclear. The germline V and J ends were trimmed by 3 bases and 2 bases, with 23 bases remaining between them. The V gene's germline CDR1 is SGHRS and CDR2 YFSETQ. CDR3 length equals 18 residues. The DNA of the CDR3 is TGCGCCAGCAGCTACCTGTCAAGAGGAAGAGAATTAAACACTGAAGCTTTCTTT. Encoded protein: CASSYLSRGRELNTEAFF.

The chain is built from TRBV27 and TRBJ2-1; 15 bases match TRBD2. Germline CDR1 reads MNHEY; CDR2 reads SMNVEV (reference sequence). The V gene end was trimmed by 3 bases and the J gene end by 13 bases; junction bases not matched to a gene: 10. The CDR3 runs to 16 residues. DNA of the CDR3: TGTGCCAGCAGTTTGAAGACTTCGGGACTAGCGGGAGGACAGTTCTTC. Its protein is CASSLKTSGLAGGQFF.

This chain uses TRBV2 with TRBJ2-3; TRBD2 aligns across 16 bases. The CDR3 extends over 15 amino acids. CDR1 and CDR2 (germline): SNHLY, FYNNEI. V lost 9 bases, J lost 3 bases, and 3 bases stayed unmatched. Here the CDR3 DNA reads TGTGCCAGAGGGACTAGCGGGAGGGGAACAGATACGCAGTATTTT. This codes for CARGTSGRGTDTQYF.

The J gene is TRBJ1-2, the V gene TRBV28; TRBD1 agrees at 7 bases. With 8 bases clipped from V and 3 bases from J, the junction kept 9 bases outside the gene matches. The germline gives CDR1 MDHEN, CDR2 SYDVKM. The CDR3 extends over 14 amino acids. The CDR3 region has the DNA TGTGCCAGCCGGGACAGTTCATACCACTATGGCTACACCTTC. This gives the protein CASRDSSYHYGYTF.

This clone was found once. The chain has TRBV10-2 and TRBJ2-7; 7 nucleotides match TRBD2. The V gene's germline CDR1 is WSHSY and CDR2 SAAADI. The CDR3 is made up of 14 amino acids. V gave up 6 bases and J gave up 4 bases; unmatched junction bases: 9. As DNA, the CDR3 is TGCGCCAGCAGGGGGGGAGGGGAGTTATACGAGCAGTACTTC. Translated, it gives CASRGGGELYEQYF.

The chain has TRBV19 and TRBJ1-1; 8 bases align to TRBD1. CDR1 is LNHDA and CDR2 is SQIVND in the germline V gene (reference sequence). J gave up 3 bases and V 7 bases, and 13 bases lay outside the gene matches. The CDR3 runs 16 residues. CDR3 sequence: CASIDGTGGGDTEAFF. CDR3 in DNA: TGTGCCAGTATCGACGGGACAGGCGGAGGGGACACTGAAGCTTTCTTT.

This sequence joins TRBV5-5 and TRBJ2-7; 9 bases are shared with TRBD1. The CDR3 sequence is 13 residues long. The ends lost 4 bases at V and 4 bases at J; junction bases unmatched: 3. Germline V gives CDR1 SGHKS, CDR2 YYEKEE (reference sequence). The CDR3 sequence is CASSGDRVYEQYV. In DNA, the CDR3 is TGTGCCAGCAGCGGGGACAGGGTATACGAGCAGTACGTC.

J is TRBJ1-2 and V is TRBV7-8, with 10 bases aligning to TRBD1. Germline V gene data show CDR1 as SGHVS and CDR2 as FQNEAQ. The CDR3 consists of 14 residues. With 5 bases clipped from V and 7 bases from J, the junction kept 7 bases outside the gene matches. DNA of the CDR3: TGTGCCAGCAGCGCACGACAGGGGGCTCGTGGCTACACCTTC. Protein product: CASSARQGARGYTF.